This TCR beta chain was observed in a study of blood T cells in healthy people across ages. Study information: Template-switching capture recovered about one barcoded beta molecule per two T cells. General study findings and limits: PBMCs left unsorted prevented a conclusive naive versus antigen-experienced comparison.

Of note for this clonotype: Its specificity is unknown.

Looked up from germline, CDR1 is DFQATT and CDR2 is SNEGSKA (reference sequence). The CDR3 totals 14 residues. V was clipped by 5 bases and J by 1 base; unmatched bases: 7. Then a second PCR, running about 6 to 11 cycles, was carried out with a sample-barcoded 5' primer and a J-beta primer mix. MiXCR was run by TCRdb on the 5' RACE reads, yielding one entry per CDR3 protein. Here the sample spans some 1.7 million distinct CDR3 sequences, under 30% being singletons. The TCR originated in a woman aged 25 to 39 in good health. The specimen sequenced was blood. This rearrangement joins TRBV20-1 to TRBJ2-7, with TRBD2 matching 8 bases. CDR3 residues: CSAAGGGGSYEQYF. DNA of the CDR3: TGCAGTGCTGCCGGGGGGGGAGGTTCCTACGAGCAGTACTTC.